Shown below are 20 T cell receptor beta chains from a single sample sequenced in a study of shared clonotypes between healthy human individuals. Profiled with immunoSEQ multiplex PCR; TCRdb holds only in-frame clones, not every one. The table shows fewer than 1.4 million clones, with roughly 74% occurring only once. The sample comprised memory CD4+ T cells from PBMCs. As for subset: CD45RA-negative fraction. These receptors were collected from a man aged 18 to 29 in good health. Some clones in this sample may be carry-over from other donors' samples.

Turning to this clone: The final CDR3 position lacks the conserved phenylalanine or tryptophan, pointing to a likely read error. The V gene is TRBV28, the J gene TRBJ2-7, with TRBD1 identical over 8 bases. Losses at the gene ends were 6 bases for V and 7 bases for J; bases not matched to a gene: 5. This CDR3 contains 12 residues. Germline V gives CDR1 MDHEN, CDR2 SYDVKM. The CDR3 protein is CASSRGLVEQYS. The DNA of the CDR3 is TGTGCCAGCAGCAGGGGGCTAGTGGAGCAGTACTCC.

The chain is built from TRBV7-9 and TRBJ1-1; D is undetermined. CDR1 and CDR2 (germline): SEHNR, FQNEAQ (reference sequence). The CDR3 runs to 14 residues. V was clipped by 0 bases and J by 0 bases, with 5 bases between them. In DNA form, the CDR3 reads TGTGCCAGCAGCTTAGCGATCTTGAACACTGAAGCTTTCTTT. Translating it yields CASSLAILNTEAFF. Complete variable domain (other parts from reference TRBV7-9 and TRBJ1-1): DTGVSQNPRHKITKRGQNVTFRCDPISEHNRLYWYRQTLGQGPEFLTYFQNEAQLEKSRLLSDRFSAERPKGSFSTLEIQRTEQGDSAMYLCASSLAILNTEAFFGQGTRLTVV.

The CDR3 nucleotides read TGTGCCAGCAGCACTAGCGGGAGCTGGTACGAGCAGTACTTC. Amino acids: CASSTSGSWYEQYF. The V and J genes are TRBV6-5 and TRBJ2-7, with 11 bases aligning to TRBD2. The V segment lost 6 bases and the J segment 4 bases; nucleotides outside the gene matches: 5. Germline CDR1 is MNHEY and CDR2 is SVGAGI. This CDR3 is built from 14 residues.

The chain employs TRBV11-2 and TRBJ2-1; D uncertain. Germline-derived CDR1 and CDR2 are SGHAT and FQNNGV. V dropped 1 base and J dropped 4 bases, with 8 bases sitting between them. The CDR3 loop spans 14 amino acids. DNA for the CDR3: TGTGCCAGCAGCTTAGCGAGCAGGTACAATGAGCAGTTCTTC. This gives the protein CASSLASRYNEQFF.

The table lists this clone with a few counts. The V call is TRBV28, the J call TRBJ2-7; 8 bases fit TRBD2. Germline trimming cut 4 bases from V and 0 bases from J; bases unmatched to any gene: 5. CDR3 length: 15 residues. Germline V gene data show CDR1 as MDHEN and CDR2 as SYDVKM. This chain's CDR3 is CASSWERGSSYEQYF. The CDR3 nucleotides are TGTGCCAGCAGTTGGGAGCGGGGGAGCTCCTACGAGCAGTACTTC.

The chain couples TRBV28 to TRBJ2-5; no clear D. The V and J ends lost 4 bases and 9 bases respectively, with 12 bases between them. The CDR3 covers 12 residues. Germline loops: CDR1 MDHEN, CDR2 SYDVKM. CDR3 DNA sequence: TGTGCCAGCAGTTCCAATATCCCCCCCCAGTACTTC. It yields the protein CASSSNIPPQYF.

The chain is built from TRBV2 and TRBJ1-1; 7 bases align to TRBD1. Germline V lookup: CDR1 SNHLY, CDR2 FYNNEI. The CDR3 runs to 14 residues. Trimming at V came to 7 bases and at J to 4 bases, leaving 9 bases not matched to a gene. The CDR3 sequence is CASTSTSGGTEAFF. CDR3 DNA sequence: TGTGCCAGCACCTCAACCTCAGGGGGCACTGAAGCTTTCTTT. The entire variable domain, with the rest obtained from reference TRBV2 and TRBJ1-1, is as follows: EPEVTQTPSHQVTQMGQEVILRCVPISNHLYFYWYRQILGQKVEFLVSFYNNEISEKSEIFDDQFSVERPDGSNFTLKIRSTKLEDSAMYFCASTSTSGGTEAFFGQGTRLTVV.

The chain recombines TRBV19 with TRBJ2-7, with TRBD2 matching over 8 bases. The V gene end was trimmed by 8 bases and the J gene end by 2 bases; junction bases not matched to a gene: 8. Germline V gene data show CDR1 as LNHDA and CDR2 as SQIVND (reference sequence). The CDR3 totals 14 residues. As DNA, the CDR3 is TGTGCCAGTGCCAGGCGGGAGGCTACCTACGAGCAGTACTTC. This gives the protein CASARREATYEQYF.

This chain joins TRBV30 and TRBJ1-1; no clear D. Germline CDR1 reads GTSNPN; CDR2 reads SVGIG (reference sequence). With 3 bases removed from V and 0 bases from J, the gap between germline ends came to 5 bases. The CDR3 loop spans 12 amino acids. CDR3 sequence: CAWRALNTEAFF. CDR3 DNA sequence: TGTGCCTGGAGGGCCCTGAACACTGAAGCTTTCTTT.

This clone has only a few counts. This clone may be a read error of a much larger clone one base away. Other DNA sequences within the sample encode an identical CDR3. The chain couples TRBV15 to TRBJ1-4, with D unclear. The V gene's germline CDR1 is LNHNV and CDR2 YYDKDF (reference sequence). This CDR3 is 14 amino acids long. Here the CDR3 reads CATSSLQFNEKLFF. CDR3 coding DNA: TGTGCCACCAGCTCGTTACAGTTTAATGAGAAACTGTTTTTT.

At least ten counts were recorded for this clone. The chain links TRBV29-1 to TRBJ1-5, with D unclear. CDR3 length equals 13 residues. CDR1 SQVTM and CDR2 ANQGSEA come from the germline V gene. The V and J ends lost 4 bases and 6 bases respectively, with 13 bases between them. The CDR3 loop reads CSVVERVGQPQHF. The CDR3 region has the DNA TGCAGCGTTGTTGAGAGGGTGGGTCAGCCCCAGCATTTT.

V is TRBV5-1 and J is TRBJ2-1; 8 bases fit TRBD2. Trimming removed 5 bases from V and 8 bases from J; junction bases left unmatched: 15. The CDR3 is 16 residues long. Per the germline V gene, CDR1 is SGHRS and CDR2 is YFSETQ. The CDR3 nucleotides read TGCGCCAGCAGTTTTGCGGGAGGATTCTCGTTTGATGAGCAGTTCTTC. Encoded protein: CASSFAGGFSFDEQFF. Full variable domain (missing parts from reference TRBV5-1 and TRBJ2-1): KAGVTQTPRYLIKTRGQQVTLSCSPISGHRSVSWYQQTPGQGLQFLFEYFSETQRNKGNFPGRFSGRQFSNSRSEMNVSTLELGDSALYLCASSFAGGFSFDEQFFGPGTRLTVL.

The J gene is TRBJ2-7, the V gene TRBV6-1; D possibly uses TRBD1 or TRBD2 (7 bases each). There are 13 residues in the CDR3. The V end was cut by 8 bases, the J end by 6 bases, with 17 bases between. Germline CDR1 reads MNHNS; CDR2 reads SASEGT. CDR3 DNA: TGTGCCAGCCAGTCCAGGGGGGGTTTCGAGCAGTACTTC. Its translation is CASQSRGGFEQYF.

The gene calls are TRBV5-1 and TRBJ2-5; 7 bases align to TRBD1. CDR3 length: 16 residues. Losses at the gene ends were 0 bases for V and 5 bases for J; bases not matched to a gene: 10. Looked up from germline, CDR1 is SGHRS and CDR2 is YFSETQ. CDR3 nucleotides: TGCGCCAGCAGCTTGGAGGGCAGGGGGACCGGGGAGACCCAGTACTTC. Amino acid sequence: CASSLEGRGTGETQYF.

The gene calls are TRBV28 and TRBJ1-1; 8 bases align to TRBD1. The trim removed 5 bases at V and 6 bases at J, leaving 11 bases unmatched. CDR3 size: 15 residues. Germline assignment: CDR1 MDHEN and CDR2 SYDVKM. The CDR3 region is CASSPDQGARAEAFF. Written as DNA, the CDR3 is TGTGCCAGCAGTCCGGACCAGGGGGCGAGGGCTGAAGCTTTCTTT.

The genes are TRBV7-2 and TRBJ1-3; tentatively, D is TRBD1 (5 bases). The CDR3 contains 14 residues. Germline assignment: CDR1 SGHTA and CDR2 FQGNSA. V was trimmed by 5 bases and J by 3 bases, leaving 11 bases between them. The CDR3 DNA sequence: TGTGCCAGCAGCGGGGGGACGCATGGAAACACCATATATTTT. It specifies CASSGGTHGNTIYF.

This clone was observed once. Only one base separates this from a far larger clonotype, so it likely reflects a read error. The sample contains more than one DNA sequence encoding this CDR3. The V and J genes are TRBV28 and TRBJ1-6, with 7 bases fitting TRBD1. Germline loops: CDR1 MDHEN, CDR2 SYDVKM. The CDR3 extends over 15 amino acids. CDR3 residues: CASSTRQGGNSPLHF. DNA for the CDR3: TGCGCCAGCAGTACTCGACAGGGCGGCAATTCACCCCTCCACTTT.

This chain connects TRBV5-4 to TRBJ2-3; 11 nucleotides line up with TRBD2. The CDR3 has 16 amino acids. Germline CDR1 and CDR2: SGHNT and YYREEE (reference sequence). V shed 4 bases and J 3 bases; nucleotides not matched to a gene: 7. The CDR3 sequence: CASSIPTSGSTDTQYF. CDR3 bases: TGTGCCAGCAGCATCCCTACTAGCGGGAGTACAGATACGCAGTATTTT.

The rearrangement joins TRBV6-5 to TRBJ1-3; possibly TRBD1 for D (5 bases). CDR1 and CDR2 (germline): MNHEY, SVGAGI. Trimming took off 0 bases at V and 2 bases at J, with 8 bases between the two ends. The CDR3 has 15 amino acids. The CDR3 bases are TGTGCCAGCAGTTACTCCGGGGCGGCTGGAAACACCATATATTTT. Protein sequence: CASSYSGAAGNTIYF.

The chain is built from TRBV19 and TRBJ2-2; no definite D call. Germline V gives CDR1 LNHDA, CDR2 SQIVND (reference sequence). The length of the CDR3 is 14 residues. Trimming removed 7 bases from V and 4 bases from J, with 13 bases in between. The CDR3 loop is CASTTKRGTGELFF. The CDR3 DNA sequence: TGTGCCAGTACCACTAAAAGAGGCACCGGGGAGCTGTTTTTT. The entire variable domain, with the rest obtained from reference TRBV19 and TRBJ2-2, is as follows: DGGITQSPKYLFRKEGQNVTLSCEQNLNHDAMYWYRQDPGQGLRLIYYSQIVNDFQKGDIAEGYSVSREKKESFPLTVTSAQKNPTAFYLCASTTKRGTGELFFGEGSRLTVL.